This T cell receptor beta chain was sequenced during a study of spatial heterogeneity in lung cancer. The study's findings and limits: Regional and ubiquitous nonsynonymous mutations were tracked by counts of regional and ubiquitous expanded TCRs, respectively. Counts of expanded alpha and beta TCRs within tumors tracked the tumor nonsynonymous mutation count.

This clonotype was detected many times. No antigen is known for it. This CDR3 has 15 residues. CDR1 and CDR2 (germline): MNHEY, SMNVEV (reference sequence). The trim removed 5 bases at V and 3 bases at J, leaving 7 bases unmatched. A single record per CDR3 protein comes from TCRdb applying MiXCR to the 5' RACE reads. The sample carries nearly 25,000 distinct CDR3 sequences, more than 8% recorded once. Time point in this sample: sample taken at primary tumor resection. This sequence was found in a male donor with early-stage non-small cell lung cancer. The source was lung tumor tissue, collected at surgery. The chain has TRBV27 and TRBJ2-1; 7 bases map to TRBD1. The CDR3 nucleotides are TGTGCCAGCAGTGCCTCGACAGGGTACTACAATGAGCAGTTCTTC. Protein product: CASSASTGYYNEQFF.